This TCR beta chain was found in a study of regulatory T cells in long-lasting Graves disease. Time point defined: persistent/refractory GD, antithyroid drugs over 5 years with positive TRAb. PBMCs were the source of the RNA used for TCR sequencing. Construction of TCR beta libraries relied on iRepertoire HTBI primers and on Arm-PCR targeting CDR3 regions. Using its own MiXCR run on the multiplex PCR reads, TCRdb lists one record per CDR3 protein. The data hold approximately 400,000 distinct CDR3 sequences, with 20% to 30% observed a single time. The CDR3 runs to 11 residues. Germline loops: CDR1 KGHDR, CDR2 SFDVKD. The V and J ends lost 5 bases and 6 bases respectively, with 7 bases between them.

The specimen was peripheral blood mononuclear cells (PBMCs), collected when the disease was refractory, from a patient treated with antithyroid drugs. This receptor was identified in a female donor with Graves disease. The rearrangement uses TRBV24-1 and TRBJ2-7; D might be TRBD2 (5 bases). For the CDR3, the DNA is TGTGCCACCAGTGCTCGGGGCGAGCAGTACTTC. Translated: CATSARGEQYF.